This T cell receptor beta chain emerged from a study of blood T cell repertoires in COVID-19. Germline V gene lookup returns CDR1 SGHRS and CDR2 YFSETQ. CDR3 size: 14 residues. V trimming: 2 bases; J trimming: 6 bases; junction bases outside the gene matches: 2. In the authors' methods: Estimated nucleated cell counts came from reference gene primer amplification. The table came from immunoSEQ multiplex PCR; TCRdb's copy has only in-frame clones and leaves some out. The DNA gave D and trimming, while V, J and clone size come from that table. This sample has around 120,000 clones, with about 80% found just once.

The specimen sequenced was peripheral blood. The V gene is TRBV5-1, the J gene TRBJ1-1; 12 nucleotides match TRBD1. This TCR came from a man between 65 and 79 years old with active or convalescent COVID-19. The CDR3: CASSLGTGGSEAFF. The CDR3 DNA follows: TGCGCCAGCAGCTTAGGGACAGGGGGCTCTGAAGCTTTCTTT. Full variable domain (missing parts from reference TRBV5-1 and TRBJ1-1): KAGVTQTPRYLIKTRGQQVTLSCSPISGHRSVSWYQQTPGQGLQFLFEYFSETQRNKGNFPGRFSGRQFSNSRSEMNVSTLELGDSALYLCASSLGTGGSEAFFGQGTRLTVV.